The rows below give T cell receptor beta chains drawn from one sample of a study of blood T cells in healthy people across ages. TCRdb reanalysed the 5' RACE reads using MiXCR and keeps one entry per CDR3 protein. Among roughly 1.6 million distinct CDR3 sequences, 30% to 40% were seen once, and the ten largest hold about 10%. Sequenced sample: blood. These receptors were obtained from a woman aged 30 to 39 in good health. CDR3s include the opening cysteine and the closing phenylalanine or tryptophan. D genes are given only for firm matches. Where a row states a size, it is once, few, many or the class of an expanded clone; other rows omit it.

size,D,length,V,J,DNA,CDR3
NA,NA,16,TRBV2,TRBJ2-3,TGTGCCAGCAGTGTAGGGAGTCAGAGGGACACAGATACGCAGTATTTT,CASSVGSQRDTDTQYF
NA,NA,16,TRBV6-1,TRBJ1-5,TGTGCCAGCAGTGAACGAGGGCGCCTCCCCAATCAGCCCCAGCATTTT,CASSERGRLPNQPQHF
few,NA,18,TRBV7-3,TRBJ2-3,TGTGCCAGCAGCGCAGGGAAGGGCGCAGGGGTAGGGGCAGATACGCAGTATTTT,CASSAGKGAGVGADTQYF
NA,NA,17,TRBV27,TRBJ2-5,TGTGCCAGCAGTTTAACCGAAAGCGGGCACCTGTTGGAGACCCAGTACTTC,CASSLTESGHLLETQYF
NA,NA,15,TRBV6-1,TRBJ1-4,TGTGCCAGCAGTGGAGGCACAACAACTAATGAAAAACTGTTTTTT,CASSGGTTTNEKLFF
NA,NA,16,TRBV28,TRBJ2-3,TGTGCCAGCAGTTTATCCGGAAAGCCTAGCACAGATACGCAGTATTTT,CASSLSGKPSTDTQYF
NA,NA,14,TRBV7-6,TRBJ2-7,TGTGCCAACAGCCCGGGGCGGGGCGGGTTCGAGCAGTACTTC,CANSPGRGGFEQYF
NA,TRBD2,16,TRBV5-5,TRBJ2-1,TGTGCCAGCAGCTTTAAGATTGGACTAGCCTCCGGTGAGCAGTTCTTC,CASSFKIGLASGEQFF
NA,TRBD2,20,TRBV15,TRBJ2-3,TGTGCCGGGATTGAGCCCGAGCTAGCGGGGAAATGCGCTAGCACAGATACGCAGTATTTT,CAGIEPELAGKCASTDTQYF
NA,NA,15,TRBV7-2,TRBJ2-1,TGTGCCAGCAGCCTGGCAGCGGAACCGTACAATGGGCAGTTCTTC,CASSLAAEPYNGQFF
many,NA,15,TRBV20-1,TRBJ2-1,TGCAGTGCTCGCGAACTACAGGGCAGCTACAATGAGCAGTTCTTC,CSARELQGSYNEQFF
few,NA,11,TRBV29-1,TRBJ1-2,TGCAGCGGAATAAGTGCCCATGGCTACACCTTC,CSGISAHGYTF
NA,NA,14,TRBV12-3/TRBV12-4,TRBJ1-4,TGTGCCAGCAGTTGGGGAGGGAATAATGAAAAACTGTTTTTT,CASSWGGNNEKLFF
NA,NA,15,TRBV5-1,TRBJ2-5,TGCGCCAGCAGCTTGGTCGGAGGGGGCATGGAGACCCAGTACTTC,CASSLVGGGMETQYF
NA,TRBD1,14,TRBV5-1,TRBJ1-2,TGCGCCAGCAGCTACACAGGGGCCGGGGACGGCTACACCTTC,CASSYTGAGDGYTF
NA,NA,13,TRBV2,TRBJ1-6,TGTGCCAGCAGTTTCGACAGCCCTTCACCCCTCCACTTT,CASSFDSPSPLHF
once,TRBD2,17,TRBV10-3,TRBJ2-3,TGTGTCATCAAGGTGGGGACTAGCGGGAGTTACACAGATACGCAGTATTTT,CVIKVGTSGSYTDTQYF
few,NA,14,TRBV6-5,TRBJ2-7,TGTGCCAGCAGCAATTGGGCAAAACCCCACGAGCAGTACTTC,CASSNWAKPHEQYF
NA,TRBD2,13,TRBV20-1,TRBJ2-1,TGCAGTGTGCCGGGAGGCCCGTTTGATGAGCAGTTCTTC,CSVPGGPFDEQFF
few,TRBD1,13,TRBV27,TRBJ2-3,TGTGCCAGCAAGGGACAGGGAACAGATACGCAGTATTTT,CASKGQGTDTQYF
many,TRBD2,15,TRBV3-1,TRBJ2-7,TGTGCCAGCAGTCATCAAGCGGGGGGGAGCTACGAGCAGTACTTC,CASSHQAGGSYEQYF
many,NA,13,TRBV10-3,TRBJ2-7,TGTGCCATCAGTGATGGACATCCCTACGAGCAGTACTTC,CAISDGHPYEQYF
NA,NA,12,TRBV20-1,TRBJ2-1,TGCAGTGCCTACGTATCTTACAATGAGCAGTTCTTC,CSAYVSYNEQFF
NA,TRBD1,20,TRBV7-9,TRBJ2-6,TGTGCCAACAGCCCCCCCGCCGGGACAGGGCCTATCTCTGGGGCCAACGTCCTGACTTTC,CANSPPAGTGPISGANVLTF
few,NA,13,TRBV20-1,TRBJ1-5,TGCAGTGCTGGGGAGGACAGTAATCAGCCCCAGCATTTT,CSAGEDSNQPQHF
NA,NA,13,TRBV2,TRBJ2-3,TGTGCCAGCATGCGGGACTTCGAGGATACGCAGTATTTT,CASMRDFEDTQYF
NA,TRBD1,15,TRBV20-1,TRBJ2-3,TGCAGTGCTAGGGTCGGGACAGTGTCCACAGATACGCAGTATTTT,CSARVGTVSTDTQYF
few,TRBD2,16,TRBV6-2/TRBV6-3,TRBJ2-7,TGTGCCAGCAGTTGGCCGCTAGCGGGAGTTTTAGGGGAGCAGTACTTC,CASSWPLAGVLGEQYF
NA,NA,13,TRBV4-1,TRBJ1-5,TGCGCCAGCAGCCAAGAGATAAGCTTTCCCCAGCATTTT,CASSQEISFPQHF
many,TRBD2,11,TRBV29-1,TRBJ2-3,TGCAGCGTCAGCGGGGCAGATACGCAGTATTTT,CSVSGADTQYF
NA,NA,16,TRBV4-2,TRBJ2-1,TGTGTCAGCAGCCAAGGATCCGCACAGGGTGGGAATGAGCAGTTCTTC,CVSSQGSAQGGNEQFF
few,NA,13,TRBV20-1,TRBJ2-7,TGCAGTGCTAGCAGGGGACCTCCCTACGAGCAGTACTTC,CSASRGPPYEQYF
NA,TRBD1,15,TRBV18,TRBJ1-1,TGTGCCAGCTCCTTGACAGGGAAGAGGGACACTGAAGCTTTCTTT,CASSLTGKRDTEAFF
NA,TRBD2,17,TRBV29-1,TRBJ2-5,TGCAGCGTTGAAGATAAGGGGCTAGCGGGCCCGCTTCATGAGCAGTACTTC,CSVEDKGLAGPLHEQYF
NA,NA,13,TRBV7-2,TRBJ2-3,TGTGCCAGCAGCCCCCCGGGGGCAGCTACGCAGTATTTT,CASSPPGAATQYF
NA,TRBD1,16,TRBV7-9,TRBJ2-7,TGTGCCAGCAGCCCCCAGGGTGGGACAGTACACTACGAGCAGTACTTC,CASSPQGGTVHYEQYF
many,NA,15,TRBV12-3/TRBV12-4,TRBJ2-5,TGTGCCAGCAGTTTAGGGTCAGGAGGGACGGAGACCCAGTACTTC,CASSLGSGGTETQYF
few,TRBD1,16,TRBV20-1,TRBJ2-1,TGCAGTGCTAGAGGCAATAGGGACAGGGGGTACAATGAGCAGTTCTTC,CSARGNRDRGYNEQFF
NA,NA,16,TRBV5-6,TRBJ2-3,TGTGCCAGCAGCTTGTTTCGCGGAACGAGCACAGATACGCAGTATTTT,CASSLFRGTSTDTQYF
few,NA,16,TRBV24-1,TRBJ1-2,TGTGCCACCAGTGAGTCGGACAACAGGCAGACTTATGGCTACACCTTC,CATSESDNRQTYGYTF
NA,TRBD2,17,TRBV9,TRBJ2-2,TGTGCCAGCAGCCCCCGTGGGGGGACTAGCGGCGCCGGGGAGCTGTTTTTT,CASSPRGGTSGAGELFF
few,TRBD2,16,TRBV6-2/TRBV6-3,TRBJ2-3,TGTGCCAGCAGTTTCGCACTAGCGACGAGCACAGATACGCAGTATTTT,CASSFALATSTDTQYF
few,NA,14,TRBV7-3,TRBJ2-1,TGTGCCAGCAGCCCCGAGCGAAAGAACAATGAGCAGTTCTTC,CASSPERKNNEQFF
NA,TRBD2,13,TRBV6-2/TRBV6-3,TRBJ2-3,TGTGCCAGCACCGGGACTAGGGGTGATACGCAGTATTTT,CASTGTRGDTQYF
NA,NA,16,TRBV12-3/TRBV12-4,TRBJ1-6,TGTGCCAGCACCCCCGGGGTGAGCTCCTATAATTCACCCCTCCACTTT,CASTPGVSSYNSPLHF
few,NA,13,TRBV6-6,TRBJ1-1,TGTGCCAGCAGCTTCCGGGCCTGGACTGAAGCTTTCTTT,CASSFRAWTEAFF
many,NA,14,TRBV7-2,TRBJ2-7,TGTGCCAGCAGCTCCCCTGAGGTAAACTACGAGCAGTACTTC,CASSSPEVNYEQYF
few,TRBD2,16,TRBV7-2,TRBJ2-5,TGTGCCAGCAGCTCCCCGGGGAGGGGAGGAAGAGAGACCCAGTACTTC,CASSSPGRGGRETQYF
NA,NA,14,TRBV3-1,TRBJ2-5,TGTGCCAGCAGCCCTACTAGATTTGTAGAGACCCAGTACTTC,CASSPTRFVETQYF
few,TRBD2,15,TRBV20-1,TRBJ2-3,TGCAGTGCTAACAGGCGGGGGTCAATCACAGATACGCAGTATTTT,CSANRRGSITDTQYF
NA,TRBD2,17,TRBV29-1,TRBJ2-3,TGCAGCGTTGCAGGGACTAGCGGGCTTGGTAGCGCAGATACGCAGTATTTT,CSVAGTSGLGSADTQYF
few,NA,15,TRBV5-8,TRBJ2-3,TGTGCCAGCAGCCCTCCGGGGAGCAGCACAGATACGCAGTATTTT,CASSPPGSSTDTQYF
NA,TRBD1,16,TRBV28,TRBJ2-7,TGTGCCAGCTCAACCCCGTCCGGGACAGGAAGTGGCGAGCAGTACTTC,CASSTPSGTGSGEQYF
many,TRBD2,17,TRBV9,TRBJ2-3,TGTGCCAGCAGCGCCTTTTCACTAGCGGGGAGCACAGATACGCAGTATTTT,CASSAFSLAGSTDTQYF
few,TRBD1,13,TRBV6-5,TRBJ2-1,TGTGCCAGCAGTTCGACAGGGGATGGTGAGCAGTTCTTC,CASSSTGDGEQFF
many,NA,15,TRBV5-5,TRBJ2-5,TGTGCCAGCAGCTTAAGGACCCTGTACCAAGAGACCCAGTACTTC,CASSLRTLYQETQYF